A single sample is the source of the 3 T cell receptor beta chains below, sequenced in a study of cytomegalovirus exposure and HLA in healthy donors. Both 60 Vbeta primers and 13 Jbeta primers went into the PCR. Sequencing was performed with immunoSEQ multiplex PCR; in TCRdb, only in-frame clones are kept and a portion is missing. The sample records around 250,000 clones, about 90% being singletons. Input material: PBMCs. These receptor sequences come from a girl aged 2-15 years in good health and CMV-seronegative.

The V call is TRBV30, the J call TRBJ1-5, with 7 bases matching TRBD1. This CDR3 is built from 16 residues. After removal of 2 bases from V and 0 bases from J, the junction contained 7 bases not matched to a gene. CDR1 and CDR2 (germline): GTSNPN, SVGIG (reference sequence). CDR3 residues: CAWSHRGKDSNQPQHF. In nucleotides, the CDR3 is TGTGCCTGGAGTCACAGGGGCAAGGATAGCAATCAGCCCCAGCATTTT.

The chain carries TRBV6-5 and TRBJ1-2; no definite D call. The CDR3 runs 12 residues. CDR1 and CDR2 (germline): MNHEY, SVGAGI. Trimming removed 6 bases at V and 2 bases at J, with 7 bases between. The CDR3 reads CASSRLNYGYTF. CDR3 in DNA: TGTGCCAGCAGCCGGTTAAACTATGGCTACACCTTC.

The CDR3, as DNA: TGTGCCAGCAGTTGGGACCGGGACAGGGCTTTCACAGATACGCAGTATTTT. Encoded protein: CASSWDRDRAFTDTQYF. V and J are TRBV27 and TRBJ2-3, with 9 bases matching TRBD1. Losses at the gene ends were 4 bases for V and 2 bases for J; bases not matched to a gene: 10. There are 17 residues in the CDR3. Germline V gene lookup returns CDR1 MNHEY and CDR2 SMNVEV (reference sequence).